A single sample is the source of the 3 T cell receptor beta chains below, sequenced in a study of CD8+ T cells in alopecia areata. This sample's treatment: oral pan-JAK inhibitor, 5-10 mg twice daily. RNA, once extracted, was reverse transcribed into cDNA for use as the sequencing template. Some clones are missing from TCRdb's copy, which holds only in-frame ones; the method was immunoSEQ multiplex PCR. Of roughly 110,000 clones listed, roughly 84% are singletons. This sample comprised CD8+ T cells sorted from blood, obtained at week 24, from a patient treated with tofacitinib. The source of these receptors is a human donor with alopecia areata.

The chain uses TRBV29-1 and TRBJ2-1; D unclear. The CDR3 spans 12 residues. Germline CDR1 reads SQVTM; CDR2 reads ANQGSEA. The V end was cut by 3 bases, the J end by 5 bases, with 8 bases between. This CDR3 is CSVEGRHNEQFF. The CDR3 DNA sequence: TGCAGCGTTGAGGGCAGGCACAATGAGCAGTTCTTC.

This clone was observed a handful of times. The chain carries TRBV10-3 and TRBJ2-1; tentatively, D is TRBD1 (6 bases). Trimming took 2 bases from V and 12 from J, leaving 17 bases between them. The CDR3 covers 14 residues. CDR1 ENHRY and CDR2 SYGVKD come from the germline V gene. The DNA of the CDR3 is TGTGCCATCAGTGAGATGGACAGAGCAGAGGGGCAGTTCTTC. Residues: CAISEMDRAEGQFF.

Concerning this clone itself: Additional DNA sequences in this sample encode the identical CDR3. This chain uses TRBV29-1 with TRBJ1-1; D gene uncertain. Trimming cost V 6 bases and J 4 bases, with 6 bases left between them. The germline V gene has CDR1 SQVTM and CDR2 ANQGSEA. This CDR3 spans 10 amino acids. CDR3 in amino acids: CSVGSTEAFF. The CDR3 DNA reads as TGCAGCGTCGGGAGCACTGAAGCTTTCTTT.